The 12 T cell receptor beta chains listed next were all sequenced from one sample in a study of T cell responses to AZD1222 COVID-19 vaccine. Clones were read by immunoSEQ multiplex PCR, and TCRdb kept only the in-frame ones, dropping some. The table lists about 150,000 clones, about 90% of them singletons. Material: peripheral blood, obtained on day 0 of AZD1222 vaccination. Receptors originate from an adult in good health.

This chain uses TRBV7-6 with TRBJ2-2, with 8 bases lining up with TRBD2. The J segment lost 6 bases and the V segment lost 2 bases, leaving 11 bases of the junction unmatched. Germline V gene data show CDR1 as SGHVS and CDR2 as FNYEAQ. This CDR3 spans 17 amino acids. CDR3 nucleotide sequence: TGTGCCAGCAGCTTATTCTTCGGGGGGGCTCTCCCCGGGGAGCTGTTTTTT. Residues: CASSLFFGGALPGELFF.

This clone was seen just once. The chain links TRBV7-9 to TRBJ2-7; 10 bases fit TRBD2. Per germline, CDR1 SEHNR and CDR2 FQNEAQ (reference sequence). The trim removed 3 bases at V and 2 bases at J, leaving 13 bases unmatched. CDR3 length equals 18 residues. The chain's CDR3 is CASSFASTGTSETYEQYF. The CDR3 nucleotides read TGTGCCAGCAGCTTCGCATCCACCGGGACTAGCGAGACCTACGAGCAGTACTTC.

The chain uses TRBV7-8 and TRBJ1-2; D remains ambiguous. Germline lookup yields CDR1 SGHVS and CDR2 FQNEAQ. There are 12 residues in the CDR3. V lost 4 bases, J lost 4 bases, and 7 bases lay in between. The CDR3 DNA reads TGTGCCAGCAGCTCCGAATCCTATGGCTACACCTTC. This gives the protein CASSSESYGYTF.

This clone appeared a single time. In nucleotides, the CDR3 is TGTGCCAGCTCACCGTCCACGGGACAGGGGGTTGAAAAACTGTTTTTT. Translated, it gives CASSPSTGQGVEKLFF. The chain is built from TRBV18 and TRBJ1-4; 11 bases are a match to TRBD1. Per germline, CDR1 KGHSH and CDR2 LQKENI. Trimming removed 3 bases from V and 7 bases from J; junction bases left unmatched: 7. The CDR3 covers 16 residues.

V gene TRBV7-9 combines with J gene TRBJ2-7, with D possibly being TRBD2 (6 bases). CDR3 size: 14 residues. Trimming removed 8 bases at V and 2 bases at J, with 16 bases between. The germline CDR1 and CDR2 sequences are SEHNR and FQNEAQ (reference sequence). DNA of the CDR3: TGTGCCAGCTTGAAGCGGAGGGCCCCCTACGAGCAGTACTTC. It is translated as CASLKRRAPYEQYF.

This chain uses TRBV27 with TRBJ2-3; TRBD2 is a possible D gene (6 bases). CDR1 MNHEY and CDR2 SMNVEV come from the germline V gene (reference sequence). CDR3 length equals 18 residues. Trimming took off 5 bases at V and 2 bases at J, with 23 bases between the two ends. Here the CDR3 DNA reads TGTGCCAGCAGTCCCGCTACCCTCCGGGACTCAGTCACAGATACGCAGTATTTT. This gives the protein CASSPATLRDSVTDTQYF.

This chain uses TRBV14 with TRBJ2-7, with 9 nucleotides matching TRBD2. V shed 4 bases and J 2 bases; nucleotides not matched to a gene: 12. This CDR3 region has 17 residues. Looked up from germline, CDR1 is SGHDN and CDR2 is FVKESK. The chain's CDR3 is CASSPRGKSGRTYEQYF. The CDR3 DNA is TGTGCCAGCAGCCCAAGGGGGAAGAGCGGGAGGACCTACGAGCAGTACTTC.

The chain joins TRBV4-3 to TRBJ2-1, with 11 bases that match TRBD2. Germline V gives CDR1 LGHNA, CDR2 YSLEER. Unmatched junction bases numbered 2, after V lost 0 bases and J lost 4 bases. This CDR3 region has 16 residues. The CDR3 DNA sequence: TGCGCCAGCAGCCAAGATATAGCGGGAGGGTACAATGAGCAGTTCTTC. Its translation is CASSQDIAGGYNEQFF.

The chain joins TRBV18 to TRBJ1-1; D remains ambiguous. The V end lost 4 bases, the J end lost 6 bases, and 12 bases lay between the germline ends. The CDR3 is 13 residues long. Germline CDR1 reads KGHSH; CDR2 reads LQKENI. The CDR3 protein is CASSLSYGPEAFF. CDR3 DNA sequence: TGTGCCAGCTCACTATCGTACGGGCCTGAAGCTTTCTTT.

This chain uses TRBV28 with TRBJ2-7; 8 nucleotides align to TRBD1. J was trimmed by 5 bases and V by 5 bases; bases with no gene match: 8. The CDR3 has 14 amino acids. Germline-derived CDR1 and CDR2 are MDHEN and SYDVKM. The CDR3 DNA sequence: TGTGCCAGCAGTGAGGACAGGGTGGCGGACGAGCAGTACTTC. Translated, it gives CASSEDRVADEQYF.

The rearrangement uses TRBV27 and TRBJ2-7; TRBD1 aligns across 9 bases. This CDR3 is built from 15 residues. Germline CDR1 MNHEY, CDR2 SMNVEV (reference sequence). The trim removed 6 bases at V and 5 bases at J, leaving 11 bases unmatched. The CDR3 spells CASRSIGTGYDEQYF. Here the CDR3 DNA reads TGTGCCAGCAGGTCAATTGGGACAGGGTATGACGAGCAGTACTTC.

The gene calls are TRBV11-2 and TRBJ2-7, with D hard to call. Trimming removed 5 bases at V and 2 bases at J, with 7 bases between. The V gene's germline CDR1 is SGHAT and CDR2 FQNNGV. The length of the CDR3 is 12 residues. The CDR3 DNA sequence: TGTGCCAGCAGCATCGGAGCCTACGAGCAGTACTTC. Its protein is CASSIGAYEQYF. Full variable domain (outside the CDR3, taken from reference TRBV11-2 and TRBJ2-7): EAGVAQSPRYKIIEKRQSVAFWCNPISGHATLYWYQQILGQGPKLLIQFQNNGVVDDSQLPKDRFSAERLKGVDSTLKIQPAKLEDSAVYLCASSIGAYEQYFGPGTRLTVT.